The next 18 T cell receptor beta chains were all read from a single sample in a study of T cells in Graves' hyperthyroidism and ophthalmopathy (dated by TCRdb to the late 2010s). Library construction relied on multiplex PCR. Reads for this sample came from an Illumina HiSeq 2000. The TCR beta CDR3 regions were amplified from RNA transcripts. The TCR CDR3 was subjected to a first round of RT-PCR using the HTBI primer set and the Qiagen OneStep RT-PCR kit. The public reads were run again by TCRdb, first through fastp at Q25 and then through MiXCR, and only productive beta chains were kept. Rows with one shared CDR3 protein collapse into an entry with the most common genes and DNA. For this sample there are about 840,000 distinct CDR3 sequences; around 39% appear just once. The ten most abundant clones make up approximately 8.7% of the sample. Sequences were obtained from blood. The receptor set was obtained from a young man with Graves' hyperthyroidism.

V gene TRBV29-1 combines with J gene TRBJ2-7, with D perhaps matching TRBD1 (6 bases). The ends were cut back, 8 bases at V and 4 bases at J, with 18 bases in the middle. The CDR3 has 13 amino acids. CDR1 and CDR2 from the germline V gene are SQVTM and ANQGSEA. CDR3 residues: CSLYVQGSYEQYF. In DNA form, the CDR3 reads TGCAGCTTATATGTGCAGGGGTCGTACGAGCAGTACTTC.

The CDR3 sequence is CSARGPSGGGLETQYF. The DNA for the CDR3 is TGCAGTGCTAGGGGGCCAAGCGGGGGCGGACTGGAGACCCAGTACTTC. The rearrangement links TRBV20-1 to TRBJ2-5, with 8 bases lining up with TRBD2. Trimming removed 3 bases from V and 5 bases from J; junction bases left unmatched: 14. CDR1 and CDR2 from the germline V gene are DFQATT and SNEGSKA (reference sequence). This CDR3 region has 16 residues.

Worth noting for this clonotype: This may be a read error, as it is one base from a much larger clone. The V call is TRBV7-3, the J call TRBJ1-1; D is uncertain. This CDR3 is built from 13 residues. Germline CDR1 and CDR2: SGHTA and FQGTGA. The germline V and J ends were trimmed by 4 bases and 6 bases, with 12 bases remaining between them. CDR3 region: CASSSWPHAEAFF. In DNA, the CDR3 is TGTGCCAGCAGCTCCTGGCCTCACGCTGAAGCTTTCTTT.

The CDR3 nucleotides read TGCGCCAGCAGCTCAAGGACTAGCGGGGGAGAGCAGTACTTC. This sequence encodes CASSSRTSGGEQYF. V usage is TRBV5-1 and J usage is TRBJ2-7, with 13 bases that match TRBD2. The CDR3 extends over 14 amino acids. CDR1 and CDR2 from the germline V gene are SGHRS and YFSETQ. Trimming removed 3 bases from V and 7 bases from J; junction bases left unmatched: 4.

The rearrangement joins TRBV6-1 to TRBJ1-2, with D unclear. V lost 6 bases, J lost 6 bases, and 17 bases lay in between. The germline V gene has CDR1 MNHNS and CDR2 SASEGT. CDR3 length: 14 amino acids. Written as DNA, the CDR3 is TGTGCCAGCAGCCCGCGAACGGGAGCAAATGGCTACACCTTC. Translating gives CASSPRTGANGYTF.

In its sample, this clonotype was seen a few times. V is TRBV7-9 and J is TRBJ2-5; 7 bases fit TRBD1. Germline lookup yields CDR1 SEHNR and CDR2 FQNEAQ (reference sequence). V was pared by 5 bases and J by 7 bases, with 13 bases of the junction left unmatched. CDR3 size: 15 residues. CDR3 sequence (DNA): TGTGCCAGCAGCAAGACCGGGACAGCTACAGCGACCCAGTACTTC. It yields the protein CASSKTGTATATQYF.

The chain's CDR3 is CASRLEQGNTEAFF. CDR3 coding DNA: TGTGCCAGCAGACTGGAGCAGGGTAACACTGAAGCTTTCTTT. This chain joins TRBV2 and TRBJ1-1, with D possibly TRBD1 on 5 matching bases. CDR3 size: 14 residues. Germline V lookup: CDR1 SNHLY, CDR2 FYNNEI. Trimming cost V 6 bases and J 2 bases, with 13 bases left between them.

This clonotype was picked up a small number of times. CDR3 sequence (DNA): TGCGCCAGCAGCCAAGGGGTCGGACTCGAGCAGTACTTC. Residues: CASSQGVGLEQYF. The chain links TRBV4-1 to TRBJ2-7, with a possible D match to TRBD2 (5 bases). Trimming pared 1 base from V and 6 bases from J, leaving 10 bases between. The germline V gene encodes CDR1 MGHRA and CDR2 YSYEKL. The CDR3 sequence is 13 residues long.

The table lists this clonotype with a few counts. This chain connects TRBV3-1 to TRBJ1-1, with D perhaps matching TRBD1 (5 bases). This CDR3 contains 14 residues. The V gene lost 0 bases and the J gene lost 4 bases, with 9 bases spanning the gap. Germline CDR1 and CDR2: LGHDT and YNNKEL (reference sequence). The CDR3 bases are TGTGCCAGCAGCCAAGATTTCGGGACCACTGAAGCTTTCTTT. This gives the protein CASSQDFGTTEAFF.

The chain carries TRBV20-1 and TRBJ2-7, with TRBD2 matching over 10 bases. The germline CDR1 and CDR2 sequences are DFQATT and SNEGSKA (reference sequence). This CDR3 has 18 amino acids. Losses at the gene ends were 3 bases for V and 4 bases for J; bases not matched to a gene: 18. The DNA of the CDR3 is TGCAGTGCTAGCGACCCTGACTTGAGCGGGGGGGCAAGGTACGAGCAGTACTTC. Residues: CSASDPDLSGGARYEQYF.

This clonotype was detected only a few times. The chain recombines TRBV7-9 with TRBJ1-1; D might be TRBD1 (5 bases). V was clipped by 5 bases and J by 8 bases, with 12 bases between them. From germline, CDR1 is SEHNR and CDR2 FQNEAQ (reference sequence). The CDR3 is 12 residues long. The DNA of the CDR3 is TGTGCCAGCAGCCAAGACAGCTCCGAAGCTTTCTTT. It translates to CASSQDSSEAFF.

This rearrangement joins TRBV6-1 to TRBJ1-5; 7 bases are a match to TRBD1. There are 16 residues in the CDR3. CDR1 MNHNS and CDR2 SASEGT come from the germline V gene. V shed 4 bases, J shed 0 bases, and the junction held 6 bases outside the gene matches. The CDR3 DNA reads TGTGCCAGCAGTGCAAGACAGGGCTATAGCAATCAGCCCCAGCATTTT. This gives the protein CASSARQGYSNQPQHF.

V gene TRBV12-3 or TRBV12-4 combines with J gene TRBJ1-4; tentatively, D is TRBD1 (5 bases). There are 14 residues in the CDR3. Trimming took 7 bases from V and 5 from J, leaving 14 bases between them. CDR3 in amino acids: CASTLTGMNEKLFF. CDR3 sequence (DNA): TGTGCCAGCACCCTAACAGGAATGAATGAAAAACTGTTTTTT.

This chain uses TRBV10-3 with TRBJ2-7; 9 bases map to TRBD1. Per germline, CDR1 ENHRY and CDR2 SYGVKD. V lost 4 bases and J lost 4; bases outside the gene matches: 5. This CDR3 region has 14 residues. The CDR3 region is CAISAGTGTYEQYF. The CDR3 coding sequence is TGTGCCATCAGTGCCGGGACAGGGACTTACGAGCAGTACTTC.

This clonotype was observed many times. V usage is TRBV19 and J usage is TRBJ1-1, with 9 bases identical to TRBD1. Germline V CDR1 and CDR2: LNHDA, SQIVND (reference sequence). This CDR3 is built from 15 residues. Losses at the gene ends were 4 bases for V and 0 bases for J; bases not matched to a gene: 3. Here the CDR3 reads CASSRRTGVNTEAFF. CDR3 DNA sequence: TGTGCCAGTAGTAGACGGACAGGGGTGAACACTGAAGCTTTCTTT.

The chain recombines TRBV9 with TRBJ2-7; TRBD1 matches 7 bases. Trimming at V came to 3 bases and at J to 6 bases, leaving 12 bases not matched to a gene. This CDR3 comprises 15 residues. The germline CDR1 and CDR2 sequences are SGDLS and YYNGEE. The DNA for the CDR3 is TGTGCCAGCAGCGGTGACAGGGAGAGGCCTACCGAGCAGTACTTC. Translated: CASSGDRERPTEQYF. Full variable domain (remainder filled in from reference TRBV9 and TRBJ2-7): DSGVTQTPKHLITATGQRVTLRCSPRSGDLSVYWYQQSLDQGLQFLIQYYNGEERAKGNILERFSAQQFPDLHSELNLSSLELGDSALYFCASSGDRERPTEQYFGPGTRLTVT.

The chain employs TRBV6-4 and TRBJ2-5; TRBD1 might be the D (6 bases). V was clipped by 4 bases and J by 1 base, with 19 bases between them. Per the germline V gene, CDR1 is MRHNA and CDR2 is SNTAGT. This CDR3 contains 17 residues. This CDR3 reads CASSALGIGQFQETQYF. The DNA of the CDR3 is TGTGCCAGCAGTGCCCTCGGAATTGGACAGTTCCAAGAGACCCAGTACTTC.

With respect to this clonotype: One end of the junction is discordant with germline, which a read error may explain. This chain uses TRBV24-1 with TRBJ2-7, with D uncertain. CDR1 is KGHDR, CDR2 SFDVKD, per germline. The CDR3 loop spans 11 amino acids. The CDR3 sequence is CASSDFPEQYF. CDR3 in DNA: TGTGCCAGCAGTGATTTCCCGGAGCAGTACTTC.